Presented here are 13 T cell receptor beta chains from one specimen sequenced in a study of blood T cells in healthy people across ages. The authors ran a second PCR of 7 to 11 cycles using a sample-barcoded 5' primer and a J-beta primer mix. TCRdb re-called the 5' RACE reads with MiXCR, one entry per CDR3 protein. This sample has some 750,000 distinct CDR3 sequences, with 22% found just once. Sequencing was carried out using blood. The receptors here all came from a man aged 65-85 years in good health.

This sequence joins TRBV6-5 and TRBJ2-3, with D perhaps TRBD1 or TRBD2 (5 bases each). CDR1 MNHEY and CDR2 SVGAGI come from the germline V gene. Trimming shortened V by 3 bases and J by 2 bases, and 9 bases separated the two germline ends. This CDR3 has 14 amino acids. The CDR3 protein is CASSYGTDTDTQYF. The CDR3 DNA is TGTGCCAGCAGTTATGGGACGGACACAGATACGCAGTATTTT.

This clonotype was seen only a few times. V usage is TRBV12-3 or TRBV12-4 and J usage is TRBJ2-2, with 9 bases identical to TRBD1. Trimming at V came to 5 bases and at J to 0 bases, leaving 4 bases not matched to a gene. The CDR3 consists of 16 residues. The CDR3 region has the DNA TGTGCCAGCAGTACGGGACAGGGTTCGAACACCGGGGAGCTGTTTTTT. Translation gives CASSTGQGSNTGELFF.

The chain recombines TRBV9 with TRBJ1-3; D possibly corresponds to TRBD1 (5 bases). V lost 3 bases to trimming and J lost 1 base, with 11 bases between them. The CDR3 is made up of 15 amino acids. Germline CDR1 reads SGDLS; CDR2 reads YYNGEE. CDR3: CASSAIGGSGNTIYF. The CDR3 DNA sequence: TGTGCCAGCAGCGCCATCGGGGGATCTGGAAACACCATATATTTT.

The CDR3 is CASSQWGADSYNEQFF. The CDR3 bases are TGTGCCAGCAGCCAATGGGGGGCGGACAGTTACAATGAGCAGTTCTTC. This chain uses TRBV7-9 with TRBJ2-1; D might be TRBD1 or TRBD2, each matching 6 bases. V was pared by 5 bases and J by 4 bases, with 18 bases between. The CDR3 has 16 amino acids. Germline V CDR1 and CDR2: SEHNR, FQNEAQ (reference sequence).

Only a few counts were recorded for this clonotype. The V call is TRBV28, the J call TRBJ1-5; TRBD1 matches at 7 bases. Germline assignment: CDR1 MDHEN and CDR2 SYDVKM. Trimming cost V 6 bases and J 2 bases; bases outside gene matches: 7. The CDR3 is made up of 15 amino acids. This CDR3 reads CASRQGRRGNQPQHF. The CDR3, as DNA: TGTGCCAGCAGACAGGGGCGCAGGGGCAATCAGCCCCAGCATTTT.

The sample holds a few counts of this clonotype. The J gene is TRBJ1-2, the V gene TRBV5-1, with 8 positions matching TRBD1. V was clipped by 3 bases and J by 6 bases; unmatched bases: 7. The CDR3 sequence is 14 residues long. The germline V gene has CDR1 SGHRS and CDR2 YFSETQ. The CDR3 DNA sequence: TGCGCCAGCAGCTGGGCAGGGGGCGAGGATGGCTACACCTTC. This encodes CASSWAGGEDGYTF.

The J gene is TRBJ2-7, the V gene TRBV7-6; TRBD2 agrees at 7 bases. The DNA end lines up better with TRBJ2-5; the J call may be wrong. CDR3 length equals 16 residues. The germline V gene has CDR1 SGHVS and CDR2 FNYEAQ. CDR3 nucleotides: TGTGCCAGCAGCCGCCGCGGCGGGGGTTCCCAAGAGACCCAGTACTTC. Its protein is CASSRRGGGSQETQYF.

The chain couples TRBV28 to TRBJ2-2; tentatively, D is TRBD2 (7 bases). This CDR3 spans 16 amino acids. Germline-derived CDR1 and CDR2 are MDHEN and SYDVKM. V was shortened by 2 bases and J by 5 bases, with 15 bases between the two germline ends. This CDR3 is CASSLGLGGRTGELFF. The CDR3 DNA reads as TGTGCCAGCAGTTTAGGGTTGGGGGGGCGAACCGGGGAGCTGTTTTTT.

This sequence joins TRBV28 and TRBJ2-5; weak D call: TRBD2 (5 bases). Per the germline V gene, CDR1 is MDHEN and CDR2 is SYDVKM. The CDR3 has 15 amino acids. V gave up 4 bases and J gave up 4 bases, with 16 bases separating them. CDR3 in amino acids: CASSSPRWERETQYF. The CDR3 nucleotides read TGTGCCAGCAGTTCCCCCCGATGGGAGAGAGAGACCCAGTACTTC.

The V gene is TRBV20-1, the J gene TRBJ2-1, with D maybe TRBD2 (5 bases). This CDR3 contains 15 residues. Germline V lookup: CDR1 DFQATT, CDR2 SNEGSKA (reference sequence). The ends were cut back, 5 bases at V and 0 bases at J, with 14 bases in the middle. CDR3 in amino acids: CSAGRTGSSYNEQFF. CDR3 in DNA: TGCAGTGCTGGTAGGACTGGGAGCTCCTACAATGAGCAGTTCTTC.

The CDR3 here is CASSLTADSGNTIYF. As DNA, the CDR3 is TGTGCCAGCTCACTCACAGCGGACTCTGGAAACACCATATATTTT. This sequence joins TRBV18 and TRBJ1-3; D uncertain. The CDR3 loop spans 15 amino acids. Germline CDR1 reads KGHSH; CDR2 reads LQKENI. Trimming removed 4 bases from V and 0 bases from J, with 10 bases in between.

The chain is built from TRBV29-1 and TRBJ2-3; tentatively, D is TRBD1 or TRBD2 (5 bases each). Germline loops: CDR1 SQVTM, CDR2 ANQGSEA. The CDR3 runs 14 residues. Between the trimmed V and J ends, which lost 6 bases and 5 bases, there was a span of 18 bases. The CDR3 region has the DNA TGCAGCGTGGGCTACAGGAGGAAGGGAGATACGCAGTATTTT. Amino acids: CSVGYRRKGDTQYF.

Notes on this clonotype: Sequence at one end of the junction differs from germline and may be a read error. V and J are TRBV20-1 and TRBJ1-1, with D maybe TRBD1 (5 bases). The CDR3 is made up of 16 amino acids. The germline V gene has CDR1 DFQATT and CDR2 SNEGSKA (reference sequence). The CDR3 region has the DNA TGCAGTGCTAGAGATCGGAGAAGGGGAATGAACACCGAAGCTTTCTTT. This gives the protein CSARDRRRGMNTEAFF.